A selection of T cell receptor beta chains follows, all from one sample in a study of CD8 T cells in ankylosing spondylitis. TCRdb re-analysed the 5' RACE reads in MiXCR, keeping a single row per CDR3 protein. The repertoire has 230,000 or so distinct CDR3 sequences, 15% to 20% of them found once; the top ten carry less than 35%. The sample was blood, either unsorted or a sorted T cell fraction (not recorded which). The receptors shown here come from a male donor with ankylosing spondylitis or in good health (not recorded which). Each CDR3 is given with its conserved first and last residue. Each record gives: CDR3 length, clone size, D gene, J gene, V gene, CDR3 DNA, CDR3 protein. D genes are given only for firm matches. Clone size is stated in some rows and not others, as once, few, many or a class when expanded.

19	NA	NA	TRBJ2-2	TRBV4-1	TGCGCCAGCAGCCAAGAGGCAGGGGACCCTACTTCGGGGACCGGGGAGCTGTTTTTT	CASSQEAGDPTSGTGELFF
14	few	NA	TRBJ1-1	TRBV10-3	TGTGCCATCAGTGAGGTTGGACAGAACACTGAAGCTTTCTTT	CAISEVGQNTEAFF
12	NA	NA	TRBJ1-1	TRBV29-1	TGCAGCGTTGTGCAGGGAGGCACTGAAGCTTTCTTT	CSVVQGGTEAFF
13	NA	NA	TRBJ2-5	TRBV5-6	TGTGCCAGCAGCTCGGCAAACCAAGAGACCCAGTACTTC	CASSSANQETQYF
14	NA	NA	TRBJ2-5	TRBV12-3/TRBV12-4	TGTGCCAGCAGCCCCGAAGTTCTGGGGGAGACCCAGTACTTC	CASSPEVLGETQYF
16	few	TRBD2	TRBJ2-7	TRBV6-2/TRBV6-3	TGTGCCAGCGGACCCCTCGGAGTAGCGGGCCTCTACGAGCAGTACTTC	CASGPLGVAGLYEQYF
15	few	TRBD1	TRBJ2-7	TRBV9	TGTGCCAGCAGCGTAGAGGGGGCCGGGACCGACGAGCAGTACTTC	CASSVEGAGTDEQYF
14	NA	TRBD2	TRBJ2-7	TRBV10-3	TGTGCCATCAGTGGCCTAGCGGGAGGTACCGAGCAGTACTTC	CAISGLAGGTEQYF
15	few	NA	TRBJ2-5	TRBV3-1	TGTGCCAGCAGCCACAATCCCGGCAGGGAAGAGACCCAGTACTTC	CASSHNPGREETQYF
13	NA	TRBD2	TRBJ2-1	TRBV10-3	TGTGCCATCAGTGTTGGGGAGGGCGATGAGCAGTTCTTC	CAISVGEGDEQFF
15	NA	NA	TRBJ1-1	TRBV7-9	TGTGCCAGCAGCTACACCCCCGGGGGAGGCACTGAAGCTTTCTTT	CASSYTPGGGTEAFF
14	NA	TRBD2	TRBJ2-7	TRBV20-1	TGCAGTGCTAGAGCTAGCGGGTTTACCTACGAGCAGTACTTC	CSARASGFTYEQYF
16	few	NA	TRBJ2-1	TRBV28	TGTGCCAGCAGTTCCCCCCGGGTTCTCACCTACAATGAGCAGTTCTTC	CASSSPRVLTYNEQFF
15	NA	NA	TRBJ2-3	TRBV10-3	TGTGCCATCAGTGAGTTGAACTTTACACCAGATACGCAGTATTTT	CAISELNFTPDTQYF
16	many	NA	TRBJ2-1	TRBV6-1	TGTGCCAGCAGTGAACAGTTTGCGTTGTCCTGGAATGAGCAGTTCTTC	CASSEQFALSWNEQFF
19	few	NA	TRBJ2-2	TRBV28	TGTGCCAGCACCTACCTAGGCCGTGACCTTTGGCGTGTCACCGGGGAGCTGTTTTTT	CASTYLGRDLWRVTGELFF
18	few	NA	TRBJ2-2	TRBV11-2	TGTGCCAGCAGCTTTATGGTCAGGGGCCAAAAAAACACCGGGGAGCTGTTTTTT	CASSFMVRGQKNTGELFF
16	NA	TRBD2	TRBJ2-7	TRBV6-5	TGTGCCAGCAGTTACTCGGCTAGCGGTCACTCCTACGAGCAGTACTTC	CASSYSASGHSYEQYF
11	NA	NA	TRBJ2-5	TRBV28	TGTGCCAGCAGTCGGGAAGAGACCCAGTACTTC	CASSREETQYF
12	NA	NA	TRBJ1-2	TRBV29-1	TGCAGCGTCTCAGGGTTAGGGTATGGCTACACCTTC	CSVSGLGYGYTF
15	NA	TRBD2	TRBJ2-1	TRBV27	TGTGCCAGCAGTTTAAGTAAGGGACTAGTCAGGGAGCAGTTCTTC	CASSLSKGLVREQFF
13	NA	NA	TRBJ2-7	TRBV7-3	TGTGCCAGCAGCCCCGACGTTTGGGACGAGCAGTACTTC	CASSPDVWDEQYF
19	NA	TRBD1	TRBJ1-4	TRBV7-8	TGTGCCAGCAGCTTTGGACAGGGGGCATTTGGACCAGAGTCCGAAAAACTGTTTTTT	CASSFGQGAFGPESEKLFF
16	NA	NA	TRBJ2-6	TRBV29-1	TGCAGCGTTGAAGGGGAGGCCCTGCCTGGGGCCAACGTCCTGACTTTC	CSVEGEALPGANVLTF
9	many	NA	TRBJ1-5	TRBV20-1	TGCAGTGCTAGCCAGCCCCAGCATTTT	CSASQPQHF
14	few	NA	TRBJ2-1	TRBV29-1	TGCAGCGTTGAACCCAGGAGCTCCTACAATGAGCAGTTCTTC	CSVEPRSSYNEQFF
18	NA	TRBD2	TRBJ2-4	TRBV9	TGTGCCAGCAGCCACCCGACTAGCGGGAACATAGCCAAAAACATTCAGTACTTC	CASSHPTSGNIAKNIQYF
15	NA	NA	TRBJ2-1	TRBV27	TGTGCCAGCCGAAACAGGGCCATTGACGTAAATGAGCAGTTCTTC	CASRNRAIDVNEQFF
18	NA	TRBD1	TRBJ1-2	TRBV29-1	TGCAGCGTTGATTGGAGGGACAGGGGGGTTCCGGAACGCTATGGCTACACCTTC	CSVDWRDRGVPERYGYTF
16	NA	TRBD2	TRBJ2-1	TRBV7-3	TGTGCCAGCAGCTTTACCGGGACTAGCCCATACAATGAGCAGTTCTTC	CASSFTGTSPYNEQFF
14	many	NA	TRBJ2-3	TRBV28	TGTGCCAGCAGTTGGGACCCGAGCACAGATACGCAGTATTTT	CASSWDPSTDTQYF
16	few	TRBD1	TRBJ2-1	TRBV2	TGTGCCAGCAGCCGGGACAGGGGATACGGGTACAATGAGCAGTTCTTC	CASSRDRGYGYNEQFF
15	many	TRBD1	TRBJ1-1	TRBV27	TGTGCCAGCAAAACGAAAGACAGGGTTGGGGCTGAAGCTTTCTTT	CASKTKDRVGAEAFF
17	few	TRBD2	TRBJ2-3	TRBV11-2	TGTGCCAGCAGCTCAACGCCGCAGGGAGGGGGCACAGATACGCAGTATTTT	CASSSTPQGGGTDTQYF
16	many	TRBD2	TRBJ2-2	TRBV5-1	TGCGCCAGCAGCGACGTGACTAGCGGAAGCACCGGGGAGCTGTTTTTT	CASSDVTSGSTGELFF
11	many	NA	TRBJ1-3	TRBV6-9	TGTGCAGCGGGGGACGGAAACACCATATATTTT	CAAGDGNTIYF
16	many	TRBD2	TRBJ2-7	TRBV20-1	TGCAGTGCTAGAGACGTACTAGCGGGAGGTCCCTACGAGCAGTACTTC	CSARDVLAGGPYEQYF
16	NA	TRBD1	TRBJ1-2	TRBV24-1	TGTGCCACCAGTGACAAGTTCTGGGACAGTAACTATGGCTACACCTTC	CATSDKFWDSNYGYTF
15	NA	TRBD1	TRBJ2-2	TRBV12-3/TRBV12-4	TGTGCCAGCAGTTTATTCAGGGGGAGAACCGGGGAGCTGTTTTTT	CASSLFRGRTGELFF
14	NA	NA	TRBJ1-4	TRBV5-1	TGCGCCAGCAGCTTGGCCGGACAGACTGAAAAACTGTTTTTT	CASSLAGQTEKLFF
16	many	NA	TRBJ2-3	TRBV7-6	TGTGCCAGCAGCTTAGGCCTTAGCGTCCTGACAGATACGCAGTATTTT	CASSLGLSVLTDTQYF
15	many	NA	TRBJ1-2	TRBV4-1	TGCGCCAGCAGCCAAGATGAAGCGGGGGCAAACGGCTACACCTTC	CASSQDEAGANGYTF
15	few	NA	TRBJ2-1	TRBV5-1	TGCGCCAGCAGCCTAACCGGGGGTCCCTCGGATGAGCAGTTCTTC	CASSLTGGPSDEQFF
15	NA	NA	TRBJ2-1	TRBV4-1	TGCGCCAGCAGCCAAGATCGAGGGGGGGGGAATGAGCAGTTCTTC	CASSQDRGGGNEQFF
18	few	TRBD2	TRBJ2-1	TRBV10-3	TGTGCCATCAGTGAGTCGAGCCCGGGACTAGCGGGAGACAATGAGCAGTTCTTC	CAISESSPGLAGDNEQFF
15	NA	TRBD2	TRBJ2-1	TRBV29-1	TGCAGCGTTGGCAGCGGGAGGGCTTCCTACAATGAGCAGTTCTTC	CSVGSGRASYNEQFF
19	NA	TRBD1	TRBJ2-7	TRBV6-5	TGTGCCAGCAGTTACTATCAACCCATTCCGGGACAGAGATCCTACGAGCAGTACTTC	CASSYYQPIPGQRSYEQYF
15	few	NA	TRBJ1-6	TRBV15	TGTGCCACCAGCAGAGATTTGACAGAAAATTCACCCCTCCACTTT	CATSRDLTENSPLHF
14	few	NA	TRBJ2-7	TRBV12-3/TRBV12-4	TGTGCCAGCAGTTTGGGGGGAACCGCCGACGAGCAGTACTTC	CASSLGGTADEQYF
13	NA	NA	TRBJ2-7	TRBV20-1	TGCAGTGCTAGTACCGGGGATTCCTACGAGCAGTACTTC	CSASTGDSYEQYF
14	many	NA	TRBJ1-6	TRBV12-3/TRBV12-4	TGTGCCAGCAGTTCGACAGGATCTACTTCACCCCTCCACTTT	CASSSTGSTSPLHF